This T cell receptor beta chain was recovered during a study of blood T cell repertoires in COVID-19. Turning to the study itself: From the United States, Italy and Spain came samples of acute and convalescent COVID-19. PBMCs, B-cell-depleted T cells, or T cells were the source of the cDNA or gDNA that made up the material.

Only in-frame clones appear in the TCRdb table, and some are missing; sequencing was by immunoSEQ multiplex PCR. The repertoire includes some 270,000 clones, approximately 86% of them detected once, and around 1.7% sits in the top ten. The germline V gene encodes CDR1 MNHEY and CDR2 SVGAGI. This CDR3 spans 14 amino acids. V shed 6 bases, J shed 3 bases, and the junction held 7 bases outside the gene matches. V and J are TRBV6-5 and TRBJ1-2; 7 bases line up with TRBD1. The sample was peripheral blood. The receptor was isolated from a woman aged 60-70 years who had recovered from COVID-19. The CDR3 DNA follows: TGTGCCAGCAGCCCCAGGGGGTCCGACTATGGCTACACCTTC. Protein product: CASSPRGSDYGYTF.